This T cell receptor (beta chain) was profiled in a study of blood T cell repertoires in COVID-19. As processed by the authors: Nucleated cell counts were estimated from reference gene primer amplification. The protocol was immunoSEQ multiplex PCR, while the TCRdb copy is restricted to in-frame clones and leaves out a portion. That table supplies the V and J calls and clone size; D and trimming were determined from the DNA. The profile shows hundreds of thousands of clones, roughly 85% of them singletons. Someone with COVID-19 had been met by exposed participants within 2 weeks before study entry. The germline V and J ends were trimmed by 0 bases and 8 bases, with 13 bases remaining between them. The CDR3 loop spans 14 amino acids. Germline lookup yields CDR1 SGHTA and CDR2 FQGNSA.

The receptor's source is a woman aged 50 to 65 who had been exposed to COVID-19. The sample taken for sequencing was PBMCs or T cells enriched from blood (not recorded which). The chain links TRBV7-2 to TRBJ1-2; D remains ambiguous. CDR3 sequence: CASSLAQRLWGYTF. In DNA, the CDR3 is TGTGCCAGCAGCTTAGCGCAGAGGCTTTGGGGCTACACCTTC.